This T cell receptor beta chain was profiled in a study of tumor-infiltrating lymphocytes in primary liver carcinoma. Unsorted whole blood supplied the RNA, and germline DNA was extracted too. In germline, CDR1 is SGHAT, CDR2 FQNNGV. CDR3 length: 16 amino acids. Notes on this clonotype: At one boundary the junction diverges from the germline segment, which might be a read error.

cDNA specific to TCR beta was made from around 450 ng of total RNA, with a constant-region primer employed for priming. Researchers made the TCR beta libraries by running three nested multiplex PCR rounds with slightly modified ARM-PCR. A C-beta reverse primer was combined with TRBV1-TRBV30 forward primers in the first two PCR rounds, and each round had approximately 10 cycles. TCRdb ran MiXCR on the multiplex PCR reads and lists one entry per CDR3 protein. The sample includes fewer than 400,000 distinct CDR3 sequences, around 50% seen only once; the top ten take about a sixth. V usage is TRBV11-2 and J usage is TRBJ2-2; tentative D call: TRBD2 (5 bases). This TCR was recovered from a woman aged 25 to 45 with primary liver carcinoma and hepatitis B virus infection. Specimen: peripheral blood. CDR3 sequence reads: CASSSVVGVNTGELSF. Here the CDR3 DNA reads TGTGCCAGCAGTTCGGTGGTTGGGGTGAACACCGGGGAGCTGTCTTTT.